The 13 T cell receptor beta chains reported below all come from one sample, sequenced in a study of blood T cell repertoires in COVID-19. Produced via immunoSEQ multiplex PCR; TCRdb's table is partial and in-frame only. The repertoire holds 150,000 to 200,000 clones, with around 85% as singletons. Sequencing was carried out using peripheral blood. These TCRs come from a man aged 45-65 years who had recovered from COVID-19.

The V and J genes are TRBV5-1 and TRBJ2-5, with D perhaps matching TRBD1 (8 bases). Germline CDR1 and CDR2: SGHRS and YFSETQ. Trimming shortened V by 6 bases and J by 4 bases, and 16 bases separated the two germline ends. The CDR3 totals 14 residues. As DNA, the CDR3 is TGCGCCAGCACCTCGACAGGGGAGGGAGAGACCCAGTACTTC. This translates into CASTSTGEGETQYF.

The chain couples TRBV2 to TRBJ1-2; tentatively, D is TRBD1 (5 bases). V dropped 7 bases and J dropped 6 bases, with 12 bases sitting between them. The germline V gene encodes CDR1 SNHLY and CDR2 FYNNEI. This CDR3 spans 12 amino acids. DNA for the CDR3: TGTGCCAGCACTCGGGGACTGGATGGCTACACCTTC. Translated, it gives CASTRGLDGYTF. Filled out from reference TRBV2 and TRBJ1-2, the complete variable domain reads EPEVTQTPSHQVTQMGQEVILRCVPISNHLYFYWYRQILGQKVEFLVSFYNNEISEKSEIFDDQFSVERPDGSNFTLKIRSTKLEDSAMYFCASTRGLDGYTFGSGTRLTVV.

This clone was seen only once. This chain connects TRBV4-1 to TRBJ1-2; the D gene is possibly TRBD1 (6 bases). V was trimmed by 0 bases and J by 5 bases, leaving 10 bases between them. The CDR3 sequence is 14 residues long. CDR1 MGHRA and CDR2 YSYEKL come from the germline V gene. The CDR3 coding sequence is TGCGCCAGCAGCCAAGACTTCCAGGGGTATGGCTACACCTTC. Encoded protein: CASSQDFQGYGYTF.

The rearrangement joins TRBV9 to TRBJ2-7, with 10 bases aligning to TRBD1. Per germline, CDR1 SGDLS and CDR2 YYNGEE. The CDR3 has 15 residues. V dropped 3 bases and J dropped 3; count of bases not matched to a gene: 6. The CDR3 is CASSGPRTGGYEQYF. CDR3 DNA: TGTGCCAGCAGCGGTCCGAGGACAGGGGGCTACGAGCAGTACTTC.

The chain is built from TRBV7-9 and TRBJ2-5, with a weak D call TRBD2 (8 bases). Germline V gives CDR1 SEHNR, CDR2 FQNEAQ (reference sequence). The CDR3 length is 14 residues. The V gene lost 7 bases and the J gene lost 9 bases, with 21 bases spanning the gap. The CDR3 region is CASTLGGGQGAQYF. The DNA of the CDR3 is TGTGCCAGCACCCTCGGGGGGGGCCAGGGGGCCCAGTACTTC.

The chain uses TRBV29-1 and TRBJ2-3; 8 nucleotides line up with TRBD2. The germline V gene encodes CDR1 SQVTM and CDR2 ANQGSEA. The J segment lost 5 bases and the V segment lost 0 bases, leaving 13 bases of the junction unmatched. The CDR3 is 17 amino acids. The CDR3 sequence is CSVEDQGSGIRLDTQYF. The DNA of the CDR3 is TGCAGCGTTGAAGATCAAGGTAGCGGGATTAGGTTAGATACGCAGTATTTT.

The chain joins TRBV14 to TRBJ2-5; D remains ambiguous. CDR1 is SGHDN, CDR2 FVKESK, per germline. Trimming stripped 1 base from V and 5 bases from J, with 20 bases between. The CDR3 is 17 amino acids. CDR3 region: CASSQVVGLETWETQYF. The CDR3 nucleotides read TGTGCCAGCAGCCAAGTGGTTGGTCTAGAGACTTGGGAGACCCAGTACTTC.

V gene TRBV10-3 combines with J gene TRBJ2-3; D is possibly TRBD2 (6 bases). Germline CDR1 reads ENHRY; CDR2 reads SYGVKD. This CDR3 is built from 16 residues. V was cut by 6 bases and J by 1 base, with 17 bases left in between. CDR3 sequence: CAISDRGTEGTDTQYF. For the CDR3, the DNA is TGTGCCATCAGCGACCGGGGGACTGAAGGCACAGATACGCAGTATTTT.

The rearrangement joins TRBV24-1 to TRBJ2-5; D might be TRBD2 (5 bases). The CDR3 is 14 amino acids. V lost 7 bases, J lost 5 bases, and 16 bases lay in between. CDR1 and CDR2 (germline): KGHDR, SFDVKD. CDR3 loop: CATSSEREGETQYF. The DNA of the CDR3 is TGTGCCACCAGCTCCGAACGGGAAGGGGAGACCCAGTACTTC.

The chain couples TRBV7-2 to TRBJ2-3, with D possibly TRBD2 on 6 matching bases. CDR1 SGHTA and CDR2 FQGNSA come from the germline V gene. The ends were cut back, 6 bases at V and 5 bases at J, with 18 bases in the middle. This CDR3 is built from 15 residues. The chain's CDR3 is CASRGGSGGGDTQYF. The CDR3 nucleotides read TGTGCCAGCAGGGGAGGTAGCGGAGGAGGAGATACGCAGTATTTT.

The chain recombines TRBV3-1 (or the pseudogene TRBV3-2) with TRBJ2-2; D is possibly TRBD2 (6 bases). Between the trimmed V and J ends, which lost 0 bases and 2 bases, there was a span of 19 bases. Germline V CDR1 and CDR2: LGHDT, YNNKEL (reference sequence). CDR3 length equals 19 residues. CDR3 sequence reads: CASSQDRGGVGLNTGELFF. In nucleotides, the CDR3 is TGTGCCAGCAGCCAAGATCGGGGCGGAGTGGGACTTAACACCGGGGAGCTGTTTTTT.

This chain connects TRBV6-5 to TRBJ2-7; 8 nucleotides line up with TRBD2. This CDR3 comprises 13 residues. Per germline, CDR1 MNHEY and CDR2 SVGAGI. The J segment lost 6 bases and the V segment lost 7 bases, leaving 8 bases of the junction unmatched. The CDR3 nucleotides are TGTGCCAGCACGGACGGGAGGGCGGGCGAGCAGTACTTC. This sequence encodes CASTDGRAGEQYF.

The V and J genes are TRBV27 and TRBJ1-6, with a tentative D call TRBD1 (6 bases). Germline CDR1 MNHEY, CDR2 SMNVEV (reference sequence). The ends were cut back, 3 bases at V and 9 bases at J, with 15 bases in the middle. This CDR3 is 15 amino acids long. The CDR3 nucleotides read TGTGCCAGCAGTTTTCAGGGGTATGGAAGTTCACCCCTCCACTTT. As protein: CASSFQGYGSSPLHF.